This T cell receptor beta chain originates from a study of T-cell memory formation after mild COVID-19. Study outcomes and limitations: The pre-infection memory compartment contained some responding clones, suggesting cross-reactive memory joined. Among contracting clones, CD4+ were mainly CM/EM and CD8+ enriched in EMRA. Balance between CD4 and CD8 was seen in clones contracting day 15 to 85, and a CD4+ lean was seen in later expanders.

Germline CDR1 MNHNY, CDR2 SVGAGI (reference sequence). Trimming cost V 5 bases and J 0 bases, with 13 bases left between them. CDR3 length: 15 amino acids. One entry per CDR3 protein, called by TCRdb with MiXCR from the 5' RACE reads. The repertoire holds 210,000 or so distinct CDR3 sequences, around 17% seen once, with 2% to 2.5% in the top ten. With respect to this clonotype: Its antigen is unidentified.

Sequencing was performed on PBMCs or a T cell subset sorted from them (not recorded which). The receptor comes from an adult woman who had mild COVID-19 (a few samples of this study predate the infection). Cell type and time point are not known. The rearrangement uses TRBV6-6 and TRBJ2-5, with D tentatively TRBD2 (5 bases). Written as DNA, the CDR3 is TGTGCCAGCAGTCCCCGACTTAGCGACCAAGAGACCCAGTACTTC. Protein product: CASSPRLSDQETQYF.